Listed below are T cell receptor beta chains from one sample, sequenced in a study of T cells in Graves' hyperthyroidism and ophthalmopathy. TCRdb re-derived calls from the multiplex PCR reads in MiXCR, one entry per CDR3 protein. The sample shows approximately 360,000 distinct CDR3 sequences, 25% of them seen only once. Input material: blood. The receptors originated from a man aged 50-59 years with Graves' hyperthyroidism. Both conserved end residues are part of each CDR3. A D gene is named only where the DNA matches it firmly. For some rows the clone size is stated as once, few or many, or as a class when expanded; others skip it.

d_gene: TRBD2
abundance: -
v_gene: TRBV11-2
j_gene: TRBJ2-7
CDR3aa: CASSLDFFARASGYEQYF
CDR3nt: TGTGCCAGCAGCTTAGATTTTTTTGCCAGGGCTAGCGGCTACGAGCAGTACTTC

d_gene: TRBD1
abundance: many
v_gene: TRBV12-3/TRBV12-4
j_gene: TRBJ2-3
CDR3aa: CASSDGTGGSTDTQYF
CDR3nt: TGTGCCAGCAGTGACGGGACAGGGGGTAGCACAGATACGCAGTATTTT

d_gene: -
abundance: many
v_gene: TRBV2
j_gene: TRBJ2-3
CDR3aa: CASSGEGTDTQYF
CDR3nt: TGTGCCAGCAGTGGCGAGGGCACAGATACGCAGTATTTT

d_gene: -
abundance: -
v_gene: TRBV24-1
j_gene: TRBJ2-7
CDR3aa: CATSDWGDQGEQYF
CDR3nt: TGTGCCACCAGTGATTGGGGCGACCAGGGGGAGCAGTACTTC

d_gene: -
abundance: -
v_gene: TRBV7-3
j_gene: TRBJ2-3
CDR3aa: CASSLTSANTDTQYF
CDR3nt: TGTGCCAGCAGCTTAACGTCGGCTAACACAGATACGCAGTATTTT

d_gene: TRBD1
abundance: -
v_gene: TRBV20-1
j_gene: TRBJ2-1
CDR3aa: CSASGQGGMGEQFF
CDR3nt: TGCAGTGCTAGTGGACAGGGTGGAATGGGAGAGCAGTTCTTC

d_gene: TRBD1
abundance: few
v_gene: TRBV6-1
j_gene: TRBJ1-1
CDR3aa: CASRTGTGVSEAFF
CDR3nt: TGTGCCAGCAGAACCGGGACAGGGGTCTCTGAAGCTTTCTTT

d_gene: -
abundance: few
v_gene: TRBV5-1
j_gene: TRBJ2-2
CDR3aa: CANRAGATGELFF
CDR3nt: TGCGCCAACAGGGCTGGGGCCACCGGGGAGCTGTTTTTT

d_gene: TRBD1
abundance: -
v_gene: TRBV6-5
j_gene: TRBJ1-6
CDR3aa: CASSYSRQGSSPLHF
CDR3nt: TGTGCCAGCAGTTACTCGAGACAGGGGAGTTCACCCCTCCACTTT

d_gene: TRBD2
abundance: -
v_gene: TRBV7-9
j_gene: TRBJ2-1
CDR3aa: CASSLVMLAGGNEQFF
CDR3nt: TGTGCCAGCAGCTTAGTGATGCTAGCGGGAGGCAATGAGCAGTTCTTC

d_gene: -
abundance: -
v_gene: TRBV24-1
j_gene: TRBJ2-3
CDR3aa: CATSDFPADTQYF
CDR3nt: TGTGCCACCAGTGATTTCCCGGCGGATACGCAGTATTTT

d_gene: TRBD2
abundance: many
v_gene: TRBV6-1
j_gene: TRBJ2-3
CDR3aa: CASSEARTSGTDTQYF
CDR3nt: TGTGCCAGCAGTGAAGCTAGGACTAGCGGCACAGATACGCAGTATTTT

d_gene: -
abundance: -
v_gene: TRBV6-2/TRBV6-3
j_gene: TRBJ2-5
CDR3aa: CASSYTPISAAQETQYF
CDR3nt: TGTGCCAGCAGTTACACCCCTATCAGCGCAGCCCAAGAGACCCAGTACTTC

d_gene: TRBD2
abundance: -
v_gene: TRBV7-6
j_gene: TRBJ2-7
CDR3aa: CASSLEGTSGRAREQYF
CDR3nt: TGTGCCAGCAGCTTAGAAGGGACTAGCGGGAGGGCCCGCGAGCAGTACTTC

d_gene: -
abundance: -
v_gene: TRBV19
j_gene: TRBJ2-1
CDR3aa: CASRTRGSYNEQFF
CDR3nt: TGTGCCAGTAGGACTAGAGGCTCCTACAATGAGCAGTTCTTC

d_gene: -
abundance: -
v_gene: TRBV12-3/TRBV12-4
j_gene: TRBJ1-1
CDR3aa: CASSQRGYTEAFF
CDR3nt: TGTGCCAGCAGTCAGAGGGGGTACACTGAAGCTTTCTTT

d_gene: TRBD1
abundance: -
v_gene: TRBV3-1
j_gene: TRBJ2-7
CDR3aa: CASSQPGQGHERYF
CDR3nt: TGTGCCAGCAGCCAGCCGGGACAGGGACACGAGCGGTACTTC

d_gene: TRBD2
abundance: -
v_gene: TRBV2
j_gene: TRBJ2-2
CDR3aa: CASSELAGGPGELFF
CDR3nt: TGTGCCAGCAGTGAACTAGCGGGAGGGCCCGGGGAGCTGTTTTTT

d_gene: -
abundance: few
v_gene: TRBV11-2
j_gene: TRBJ1-6
CDR3aa: CASSLDLGSPGSPLHF
CDR3nt: TGTGCCAGCAGCTTAGATCTTGGGTCCCCAGGATCACCCCTCCACTTT

d_gene: TRBD1
abundance: few
v_gene: TRBV7-2
j_gene: TRBJ2-2
CDR3aa: CASSLDRAKLFF
CDR3nt: TGTGCCAGCAGCTTGGACAGGGCTAAGCTGTTTTTT

d_gene: -
abundance: -
v_gene: TRBV7-2
j_gene: TRBJ1-2
CDR3aa: CASSLGSAPNYGYTF
CDR3nt: TGTGCCAGCAGCCTAGGGTCCGCTCCTAACTATGGCTACACCTTC

d_gene: TRBD1
abundance: many
v_gene: TRBV6-2/TRBV6-3
j_gene: TRBJ2-2
CDR3aa: CASSYTGTGDTGELFF
CDR3nt: TGTGCCAGCAGTTACACCGGGACAGGGGACACCGGGGAGCTGTTTTTT

d_gene: -
abundance: few
v_gene: TRBV2
j_gene: TRBJ1-4
CDR3aa: CASDFRGSNEKLFF
CDR3nt: TGTGCCAGCGATTTTCGGGGTTCTAATGAAAAACTGTTTTTT

d_gene: -
abundance: few
v_gene: TRBV5-1
j_gene: TRBJ1-1
CDR3aa: CASSLVASRNTEAFF
CDR3nt: TGCGCCAGCAGCTTGGTCGCTTCCCGGAACACTGAAGCTTTCTTT

d_gene: TRBD2
abundance: many
v_gene: TRBV20-1
j_gene: TRBJ2-1
CDR3aa: CSAPAGGYNEQFF
CDR3nt: TGCAGTGCCCCAGCGGGAGGGTACAATGAGCAGTTCTTC

d_gene: -
abundance: -
v_gene: TRBV6-1
j_gene: TRBJ1-2
CDR3aa: CASSEGPGDYGYTF
CDR3nt: TGTGCCAGCAGTGAAGGTCCTGGGGACTATGGCTACACCTTC

d_gene: -
abundance: -
v_gene: TRBV6-5
j_gene: TRBJ2-6
CDR3aa: CASSYGGQPSGANVLTF
CDR3nt: TGTGCCAGCAGTTACGGGGGCCAACCCTCTGGGGCCAACGTCCTGACTTTC

d_gene: -
abundance: -
v_gene: TRBV10-3
j_gene: TRBJ1-5
CDR3aa: CAISASGGPQHF
CDR3nt: TGTGCCATCAGTGCCTCGGGGGGGCCCCAGCATTTT

d_gene: -
abundance: -
v_gene: TRBV6-1
j_gene: TRBJ1-4
CDR3aa: CASSDEVQGSSEELFF
CDR3nt: TGTGCCAGCAGTGACGAGGTACAGGGAAGTTCTGAAGAACTGTTTTTT

d_gene: TRBD2
abundance: -
v_gene: TRBV19
j_gene: TRBJ2-3
CDR3aa: CASSPIAGLSDTQYF
CDR3nt: TGTGCCAGTAGCCCAATAGCGGGACTCTCAGATACGCAGTATTTT

d_gene: TRBD1
abundance: few
v_gene: TRBV20-1
j_gene: TRBJ2-7
CDR3aa: CSAYRDRGDEQYF
CDR3nt: TGCAGTGCTTACCGGGACAGGGGTGACGAGCAGTACTTC

d_gene: -
abundance: few
v_gene: TRBV27
j_gene: TRBJ2-7
CDR3aa: CASSLSLSGLGTYEQYF
CDR3nt: TGTGCCAGCAGTTTATCATTGTCGGGACTGGGGACCTACGAGCAGTACTTC

d_gene: -
abundance: once
v_gene: TRBV5-5
j_gene: TRBJ2-5
CDR3aa: CASSPSHGTQETQYF
CDR3nt: TGTGCCAGCAGCCCGTCCCACGGAACTCAAGAGACCCAGTACTTC

d_gene: TRBD1
abundance: -
v_gene: TRBV2
j_gene: TRBJ2-1
CDR3aa: CASRFDRGNEQFF
CDR3nt: TGTGCCAGCAGGTTCGACAGGGGCAATGAGCAGTTCTTC

d_gene: -
abundance: -
v_gene: TRBV28
j_gene: TRBJ2-3
CDR3aa: CASRNGAPSTDTQYF
CDR3nt: TGTGCCAGCAGAAACGGGGCTCCTAGCACAGATACGCAGTATTTT

d_gene: -
abundance: few
v_gene: TRBV27
j_gene: TRBJ2-3
CDR3aa: CASSLSGQRAQYF
CDR3nt: TGTGCCAGCAGTTTATCCGGACAGAGGGCGCAGTATTTT

d_gene: TRBD1
abundance: many
v_gene: TRBV28
j_gene: TRBJ2-1
CDR3aa: CASSLDRGYNEQFF
CDR3nt: TGTGCCAGCAGTTTGGACAGGGGCTACAATGAGCAGTTCTTC

d_gene: -
abundance: -
v_gene: TRBV6-1
j_gene: TRBJ2-2
CDR3aa: CASSEATPKGELFF
CDR3nt: TGTGCCAGCAGTGAAGCCACCCCAAAGGGCGAGCTGTTTTTT

d_gene: TRBD2
abundance: many
v_gene: TRBV27
j_gene: TRBJ2-3
CDR3aa: CASRRSGRATDTQYF
CDR3nt: TGTGCCAGCAGACGTAGCGGGAGGGCCACAGATACGCAGTATTTT

d_gene: -
abundance: -
v_gene: TRBV12-3/TRBV12-4
j_gene: TRBJ2-5
CDR3aa: CAGQGVSTGGRRERETQYF
CDR3nt: TGTGCCGGCCAGGGTGTGTCCACCGGGGGGCGGCGGGAGCGGGAGACCCAGTACTTC

d_gene: TRBD1
abundance: -
v_gene: TRBV29-1
j_gene: TRBJ2-1
CDR3aa: CSVESSDRGSYNEQFF
CDR3nt: TGCAGCGTTGAATCCTCCGACAGGGGCTCCTACAATGAGCAGTTCTTC

d_gene: TRBD2
abundance: few
v_gene: TRBV14
j_gene: TRBJ2-3
CDR3aa: CASSRPSGSGDTQYF
CDR3nt: TGTGCCAGCAGCCGCCCCAGCGGGAGCGGGGATACGCAGTATTTT

d_gene: TRBD2
abundance: -
v_gene: TRBV24-1
j_gene: TRBJ2-1
CDR3aa: CATRRGASGMNEQFF
CDR3nt: TGTGCCACCAGGAGGGGGGCTAGCGGGATGAATGAGCAGTTCTTC

d_gene: -
abundance: -
v_gene: TRBV12-3/TRBV12-4
j_gene: TRBJ2-7
CDR3aa: CASSHRFSYEQYF
CDR3nt: TGTGCCAGCAGTCACAGGTTTTCCTACGAGCAGTACTTC

d_gene: TRBD2
abundance: -
v_gene: TRBV4-1
j_gene: TRBJ2-1
CDR3aa: CASSQDPVGLGDNEQFF
CDR3nt: TGCGCCAGCAGCCAAGATCCCGTCGGACTAGGGGACAATGAGCAGTTCTTC

d_gene: -
abundance: -
v_gene: TRBV12-3/TRBV12-4
j_gene: TRBJ1-3
CDR3aa: CASSLVNPRESGNTIYF
CDR3nt: TGTGCCAGCAGTTTAGTAAACCCCCGCGAATCTGGAAACACCATATATTTT

d_gene: -
abundance: -
v_gene: TRBV7-2
j_gene: TRBJ2-2
CDR3aa: CASSLTTATGELFF
CDR3nt: TGTGCCAGCAGCTTAACTACGGCGACCGGGGAGCTGTTTTTT

d_gene: -
abundance: -
v_gene: TRBV20-1
j_gene: TRBJ2-2
CDR3aa: CSANIGTGELFF
CDR3nt: TGCAGTGCCAATATAGGGACCGGGGAGCTGTTTTTT